This entry is about one T cell receptor (beta chain). The antigen is undetermined. Each donor's status was that of a healthy bone marrow donor. PCR employed 60 Vbeta and 13 Jbeta primers. Only in-frame clones appear in the TCRdb table, and some are missing; sequencing was by immunoSEQ multiplex PCR. The table records just over 150,000 clones, around 80% of them present only once. V dropped 6 bases and J dropped 6 bases, with 15 bases sitting between them. The CDR3 has 15 residues. The germline CDR1 and CDR2 sequences are MDHEN and SYDVKM. This specimen belongs to a study of cytomegalovirus exposure and HLA in healthy donors. Findings and caveats of the study: With later analysis, a missense DCLRE1C variant became linked to TCR beta V- and J-gene trimming. Presence/absence analyses took donor sequencing depth as roughly uniform.

The TCR sequence derives from a male donor in good health and CMV-seropositive. V and J are TRBV28 and TRBJ1-6; D is uncertain. Sequenced material: PBMCs. In DNA form, the CDR3 reads TGTGCCAGCAGCACCTCTTGGCGGCCTAATTCACCCCTCCACTTT. Its protein product is CASSTSWRPNSPLHF.